The rows below give T cell receptor beta chains drawn from one sample of a study of lymphopenia after photon versus proton radiotherapy. Here immunoSEQ multiplex PCR was the method, and the copy in TCRdb shows in-frame clones only, minus some. The sample consists of 40,000 to 55,000 clones, roughly 90% of them appearing once. Material: peripheral blood, obtained from a patient treated with photon-based radiotherapy. The receptors here all came from a woman between 40 and 50 years old with cholangiocarcinoma. Each CDR3 is given with its conserved first and last residue.

>TRBV5-4|TRBJ1-1
CASSLELGANTEAFF
>TRBV7-2|TRBJ1-1
CASSPRGGPILNTEAFF
>TRBV28|TRBJ1-1
CASSLAATGGYTEAFF
>TRBV9|TRBJ1-1
CASSVDEGRTEAFF
>TRBV28|TRBJ1-2
CASSPVFVAYGYTF
>TRBV6-5|TRBJ2-2
CASRDRGTGELFF
>TRBV4-2|TRBJ2-5
CASSFTETQYF
>TRBV19|TRBJ2-1
CASSPVWERGGGNEQFF
>TRBV28|TRBJ2-3
CASSASGNTDTQYF
>TRBV18|TRBJ2-5
CASSPPGQGAKGTQYF
>TRBV5-8|TRBJ2-7
CASIPRRASPYEQYF
>TRBV30|TRBJ2-6
CAWSLGSGANVLTF
>TRBV27|TRBJ1-2
CASRTGSYGYTF
>TRBV25-1|TRBJ2-7
CASSPRGFDEQYF
>TRBV11-2|TRBJ1-2
CASSLVSRNYGYTF
>TRBV28|TRBJ1-2
CASSSRTETYGYTF
>TRBV6-6|TRBJ1-2
CASTTGTGGNGYTF
>TRBV5-6|TRBJ2-5
CASSFYSGSGETQYF
>TRBV6-6|TRBJ1-2
CASSRGIYGYTF
>TRBV6-1|TRBJ2-7
CASGGIGGGYEQYF
>TRBV30|TRBJ2-1
CAWSELAGISEQFF
>TRBV15|TRBJ1-1
CATSRGGTDPEAFF
>TRBV7-2|TRBJ1-1
CASSRLGASGAEAFF
>TRBV19|TRBJ2-7
CASSIQNRAVSYEQYF
>TRBV13|TRBJ2-1
CASSLPGTYNEQFF
>TRBV2|TRBJ2-5
CASSEAGGPHYF
>TRBV7-2|TRBJ1-3
CASSLGRNTIYF
>TRBV7-2|TRBJ1-5
CASSLAPDRVSNQPQHF
>TRBV18|TRBJ1-5
CASSPNTGPNQPQHF
>TRBV27|TRBJ2-7
CASSPGTGMGEQYF
>TRBV6-5|TRBJ1-1
CASSYRQDANTEAFF
>TRBV30|TRBJ2-7
CALQGYEQYF
>TRBV14|TRBJ1-1
CASSQGRDRVPFF
>TRBV19|TRBJ2-1
CASSNDRVEQFF
>TRBV12-5|TRBJ1-1
CASGFGDEYSEAFF
>TRBV6-1|TRBJ1-2
CASSDRTGLNYGYTF
>TRBV27|TRBJ2-7
CASSLRGTTYEQYF
>TRBV4-1|TRBJ2-7
CASSPSEGQIYEQYF
>TRBV4-1|TRBJ2-2
CASSQVESPGELFF
>TRBV5-5|TRBJ1-2
CASSFYAGTGNNYGYTF
>TRBV5-1|TRBJ1-2
CASRNRRARNYGYTF
>TRBV2|TRBJ2-7
CASSEGGQGDPYEQYF
>TRBV30|TRBJ1-5
CAWSQGAPGNQPQHF
>TRBV11-1|TRBJ2-7
CASSFSGSGAYEQYF
>TRBV2|TRBJ2-1
CASTPDQSNEQFF
>TRBV27|TRBJ2-1
CASSLTSGSRYNEQFF
>TRBV7-2|TRBJ2-7
CASSWELAGSISYEQYF
>TRBV9|TRBJ1-4
CASSGQGDEKLFF
>TRBV15|TRBJ2-3
CATSRPRGGNTDTQYF
>TRBV4-1|TRBJ2-7
CASSQDGGDRGIYEQYF
>TRBV28|TRBJ1-4
CASSPGQGWEKLFF
>TRBV6-1|TRBJ2-5
CASKGQGGRETQYF
>TRBV5-6|TRBJ2-3
CASSTGFIADTQYF
>TRBV5-1|TRBJ2-7
CASSFGGSLSYEQYF
>TRBV6-6|TRBJ2-1
CATGGYSSYNEQFF